A selection of T cell receptor beta chains follows, all from one sample in a study of T cell responses to AZD1222 COVID-19 vaccine. Clones were read by immunoSEQ multiplex PCR, and TCRdb kept only the in-frame ones, dropping some. The sample yields fewer than 200,000 clones, more than 75% seen once. The material was peripheral blood, obtained 28 days after the second AZD1222 dose. The receptor set was obtained from an adult who received the AZD1222 COVID-19 vaccine. CDR3s include the opening cysteine and the closing phenylalanine or tryptophan. D genes are given only for firm matches. Not all rows give a size; the values are once, few, many and, for expanded clones, a class.

clone size: -
V gene: TRBV20-1
D gene: -
J gene: TRBJ2-1
CDR3 protein: CSAPGTQGQFF
CDR3 DNA: TGCAGTGCTCCCGGGACACAGGGGCAGTTCTTC

clone size: -
V gene: TRBV5-4
D gene: -
J gene: TRBJ2-7
CDR3 protein: CASSLGTAGSSYEQYF
CDR3 DNA: TGTGCCAGCAGCCTCGGGACCGCCGGGAGCTCCTACGAGCAGTACTTC

clone size: -
V gene: TRBV9
D gene: -
J gene: TRBJ2-2
CDR3 protein: CASSVGRGRNTGELFF
CDR3 DNA: TGTGCCAGCAGCGTAGGGAGGGGGCGCAACACCGGGGAGCTGTTTTTT

clone size: -
V gene: TRBV7-2
D gene: -
J gene: TRBJ1-5
CDR3 protein: CASSQTGSGGPQHF
CDR3 DNA: TGTGCCAGCAGCCAAACAGGGTCAGGTGGGCCCCAGCATTTT

clone size: -
V gene: TRBV6-5
D gene: -
J gene: TRBJ2-5
CDR3 protein: CASRGQGQETQYF
CDR3 DNA: TGTGCCAGCAGGGGGCAAGGACAAGAGACCCAGTACTTC

clone size: -
V gene: TRBV9
D gene: -
J gene: TRBJ2-1
CDR3 protein: CASSTTGTDNEQFF
CDR3 DNA: TGTGCCAGCAGCACCACCGGGACTGACAATGAGCAGTTCTTC

clone size: -
V gene: TRBV4-2
D gene: TRBD2
J gene: TRBJ2-2
CDR3 protein: CASSQGRLAGGVTGELFF
CDR3 DNA: TGTGCCAGCAGCCAAGGAAGACTAGCGGGAGGGGTCACCGGGGAGCTGTTTTTT

clone size: once
V gene: TRBV9
D gene: TRBD2
J gene: TRBJ2-1
CDR3 protein: CASSVAIGRAYNEQFF
CDR3 DNA: TGTGCCAGCAGCGTAGCGATCGGGAGGGCCTACAATGAGCAGTTCTTC

clone size: -
V gene: TRBV27
D gene: -
J gene: TRBJ2-7
CDR3 protein: CASSLLGYEQYF
CDR3 DNA: TGTGCCAGCAGTTTATTAGGATACGAGCAGTACTTC

clone size: -
V gene: TRBV7-8
D gene: -
J gene: TRBJ2-4
CDR3 protein: CASSPEIGGRNIQYF
CDR3 DNA: TGTGCCAGCAGCCCGGAAATCGGAGGCAGAAACATTCAGTACTTC

clone size: -
V gene: TRBV28
D gene: -
J gene: TRBJ1-5
CDR3 protein: CASSGTLRQPQHF
CDR3 DNA: TGTGCCAGCTCGGGGACTTTGAGGCAGCCCCAGCATTTT

clone size: -
V gene: TRBV4-2
D gene: -
J gene: TRBJ1-2
CDR3 protein: CASSQEPPGTSNYGYTF
CDR3 DNA: TGTGCCAGCAGCCAAGAGCCCCCCGGGACCTCTAACTATGGCTACACCTTC

clone size: -
V gene: TRBV19
D gene: TRBD2
J gene: TRBJ2-5
CDR3 protein: CASSIDRLAGDQETQYF
CDR3 DNA: TGTGCCAGTAGTATAGATCGGCTAGCGGGAGACCAAGAGACCCAGTACTTC

clone size: -
V gene: TRBV21-1
D gene: -
J gene: TRBJ1-1
CDR3 protein: CASSNLTGDTEAFF
CDR3 DNA: TGTGCCAGCAGCAATTTGACAGGCGACACTGAAGCTTTCTTT

clone size: -
V gene: TRBV7-9
D gene: -
J gene: TRBJ1-6
CDR3 protein: CASSLTPSPLHF
CDR3 DNA: TGTGCCAGCAGCTTAACGCCCTCACCCCTCCACTTT

clone size: -
V gene: TRBV27
D gene: TRBD1
J gene: TRBJ1-5
CDR3 protein: CASSLWSGGEHNQPQHF
CDR3 DNA: TGTGCCAGCAGTTTATGGTCAGGGGGGGAACACAATCAGCCCCAGCATTTT

clone size: -
V gene: TRBV28
D gene: -
J gene: TRBJ2-7
CDR3 protein: CASNGWDRTGEQYF
CDR3 DNA: TGTGCCAGCAATGGTTGGGACCGGACGGGCGAGCAGTACTTC

clone size: -
V gene: TRBV7-3
D gene: -
J gene: TRBJ2-5
CDR3 protein: CASSLISPGETQYF
CDR3 DNA: TGTGCCAGCAGCTTAATTTCCCCAGGGGAGACCCAGTACTTC

clone size: -
V gene: TRBV18
D gene: -
J gene: TRBJ2-3
CDR3 protein: CASSPPPDPDTQYF
CDR3 DNA: TGTGCCAGCTCACCACCCCCAGACCCCGATACGCAGTATTTT

clone size: -
V gene: TRBV6-1
D gene: -
J gene: TRBJ2-7
CDR3 protein: CASSEGSYEQYF
CDR3 DNA: TGTGCCAGCAGTGAAGGGTCCTACGAGCAGTACTTC

clone size: -
V gene: TRBV14
D gene: TRBD2
J gene: TRBJ2-1
CDR3 protein: CASSRLSSGRAHEQFF
CDR3 DNA: TGTGCCAGCAGCCGTCTTTCTAGCGGGAGGGCTCATGAGCAGTTCTTC

clone size: -
V gene: TRBV6-5
D gene: TRBD1
J gene: TRBJ2-7
CDR3 protein: CASRPPGGLTYEQYF
CDR3 DNA: TGTGCCAGCAGACCCCCAGGGGGCCTTACCTACGAGCAGTACTTC

clone size: -
V gene: TRBV30
D gene: TRBD2
J gene: TRBJ2-1
CDR3 protein: CAWSVGTSDYNEQFF
CDR3 DNA: TGTGCCTGGAGTGTGGGGACTAGCGATTACAATGAGCAGTTCTTC

clone size: -
V gene: TRBV2
D gene: -
J gene: TRBJ2-3
CDR3 protein: CARSTGPRLDTQYF
CDR3 DNA: TGTGCCAGGTCAACTGGGCCTAGGCTAGATACGCAGTATTTT